This TCR beta chain comes out of a study of blood T cells in healthy people across ages. This clonotype has more than one count but fewer than ten. The CDR3 is made up of 16 amino acids. Trimming pared 0 bases from V and 4 bases from J, leaving 13 bases between. Germline CDR1 reads MNHEY; CDR2 reads SVGEGT. Next came a second PCR, run for roughly 6 to 11 cycles, which used a sample-barcoded 5' primer along with a J-beta primer mix. TCRdb reprocessed the 5' RACE reads with MiXCR, giving one entry per CDR3 protein. The sample lists 1.5 million to 2 million distinct CDR3 sequences, just under 50% occurring once.

This TCR derives from a woman in her thirties or forties in good health. The source material was blood. V and J are TRBV6-2 or TRBV6-3 and TRBJ2-1, with a weak D call TRBD2 (5 bases). The CDR3 loop is CASSYSLASGYNEQFF. CDR3 bases: TGTGCCAGCAGTTACTCCCTAGCAAGCGGTTACAATGAGCAGTTCTTC.